These T cell receptor beta chains were read from a single sample in a study of CD8 T cells in ankylosing spondylitis. TCRdb re-analysed the 5' RACE reads in MiXCR, keeping a single row per CDR3 protein. Counted here are about 52,000 distinct CDR3 sequences, roughly 7.4% occurring once; the ten biggest clones make up 8% to 9.5%. The sample comprised blood, either unsorted or a sorted T cell fraction (not recorded which). These receptors all come from a female donor with ankylosing spondylitis or in good health (not recorded which). The conserved cysteine and the conserved F or W are not part of the CDR3 here. Where a row states a size, it is once, few, many or the class of an expanded clone; other rows omit it.

many	TRBJ2-7	TRBV7-2	ASSLRRSYEQY
.	TRBJ1-1	TRBV3-1	ASSHQGMNTEAF
many	TRBJ1-3	TRBV4-2	ASSQESIIGGNTIY
many	TRBJ1-2	TRBV3-1	ASSQGTGLNYGYT
many	TRBJ2-1	TRBV7-7	ASSLARGTPPGNEQF
many	TRBJ2-3	TRBV11-2	ASSGDRSFSTDTQY
.	TRBJ2-2	TRBV15	ATSQGQGGTGELF
many	TRBJ2-1	TRBV5-1	ASSGGQGEYNEQF
medium-sized	TRBJ2-7	TRBV20-1	SARSGKSDP
many	TRBJ1-5	TRBV10-3	AISESTVIGGQPQH
many	TRBJ1-2	TRBV11-3	ASSRGPDIIYGYT
few	TRBJ2-2	TRBV12-3/TRBV12-4	ASSLPRGTGELF
many	TRBJ2-1	TRBV12-3/TRBV12-4	ASSSRQGAVNEQF
few	TRBJ2-5	TRBV5-1	ASRYDGGLQETQY
many	TRBJ2-1	TRBV11-2	ASSFRLAGALTGANEQF
many	TRBJ2-3	TRBV5-6	ASSLGATDTQY
many	TRBJ2-5	TRBV27	ASSLSKGWETQY
.	TRBJ2-1	TRBV3-1	ASTQVPPQGSVGNEQF
many	TRBJ1-4	TRBV4-1	ASSHPTGGGEKLF
many	TRBJ1-2	TRBV5-1	ASSLSGTYGYT
many	TRBJ2-7	TRBV11-2	ASSLIPGTSSYEQY
many	TRBJ2-3	TRBV29-1	SVGLTGTQTDTQY
many	TRBJ2-3	TRBV20-1	SALGGGSTDTQY
many	TRBJ2-1	TRBV5-1	ASSGNRGRGPNEQF
many	TRBJ2-1	TRBV5-6	ASSLVLDNEQF
many	TRBJ2-1	TRBV5-6	ASQKSDNEQF
many	TRBJ1-1	TRBV15	ATSRDKSTSGP
many	TRBJ1-2	TRBV4-2	ASSQEAGDYGYT
.	TRBJ1-6	TRBV11-2	ASSFTGGKRNSPLH
.	TRBJ2-5	TRBV30	AWSVVQTQY
many	TRBJ2-1	TRBV5-6	ASSLPGQARNEQF
.	TRBJ1-1	TRBV7-2	ASSLWGQGATEAF
.	TRBJ1-1	TRBV5-1	ASSSSGRNTEAF
many	TRBJ2-3	TRBV7-8	ASSYQRGRDTDTQY
many	TRBJ2-1	TRBV30	AWSSKRAGFEQF
few	TRBJ2-4	TRBV3-1	ASSQGVNPANIQY
few	TRBJ1-1	TRBV5-4	ASSTAPGNTEAF
many	TRBJ2-3	TRBV6-5	ASSYTGAPSTDTQY
many	TRBJ2-2	TRBV12-3/TRBV12-4	ASSPLLRGGELF
many	TRBJ1-5	TRBV6-8	ASSSLRVSNQPQH
many	TRBJ1-2	TRBV2	ASSSGRPYGYT
many	TRBJ2-3	TRBV11-2	ASSLVGRGMTDTQY
many	TRBJ2-3	TRBV20-1	SARDPQGGADTQY
many	TRBJ1-6	TRBV5-1	ASSLRQGLESPLH
many	TRBJ1-2	TRBV10-3	AISSDGRGGYT
.	TRBJ1-2	TRBV29-1	SVRSIYGYT
many	TRBJ1-4	TRBV5-1	ASSLGGGVGEKLF
many	TRBJ2-1	TRBV14	ASSQSTTHRNEQF
many	TRBJ2-1	TRBV2	ASSDRLQPYNEQF
many	TRBJ2-3	TRBV10-1	ASTPMDRKLTDTQY
many	TRBJ1-1	TRBV25-1	ASSEIIKSGGTEAF
many	TRBJ2-3	TRBV5-1	ASRGQGAVSDTQY
few	TRBJ1-5	TRBV2	ASQLGRYSNQPQH
many	TRBJ2-1	TRBV2	ASKGTSDLYNEQF
few	TRBJ1-3	TRBV9	ASSPGQTNSGNTIY
many	TRBJ2-1	TRBV20-1	STVDVNNEQF